This TCR beta chain was captured by sequencing in a study of blood T cell repertoires in COVID-19. Overall study context: Whether acute or convalescent, the COVID-19 samples came from the United States, Italy and Spain. The cDNA or gDNA used as material had been derived from T cells, B-cell-depleted T cells, or PBMCs.

This CDR3 comprises 12 residues. V was shortened by 6 bases and J by 8 bases, with 11 bases between the two germline ends. Study processing details: Estimation of nucleated cell counts was performed using reference gene primer amplification. Libraries were prepared by immunoSEQ multiplex PCR; TCRdb keeps only in-frame clonotypes and omits some of them. V, J and clone size were drawn from that table, and D and trimming were deduced from the DNA. Here the sample spans around 190,000 clones, under 90% being singletons. This chain uses TRBV12-3 or TRBV12-4 with TRBJ2-1; TRBD1 is a possible D gene (6 bases). This TCR came from a human donor in a cohort sampled during active COVID-19. The sequenced material came from peripheral blood. The CDR3 sequence: CASRSQGDEQFF. CDR3 nucleotide sequence: TGTGCCAGCAGATCACAGGGAGATGAGCAGTTCTTC.